Presented here are 22 T cell receptor beta chains from one specimen sequenced in a study of cytomegalovirus exposure and HLA in healthy donors. PCR used 60 Vbeta primers and 13 Jbeta primers. Assay used: immunoSEQ multiplex PCR; TCRdb lists only in-frame clones, some missing. The sample has 150,000 or so clones; roughly three quarters are singletons. Sequenced material: PBMCs. The receptors were gathered from a man younger than 45 in good health and CMV-seropositive.

V gene TRBV9 combines with J gene TRBJ1-1; TRBD1 might be the D (5 bases). Germline V gives CDR1 SGDLS, CDR2 YYNGEE. CDR3 length: 16 amino acids. Trimming cost V 4 bases and J 1 base, with 17 bases left between them. The CDR3 bases are TGTGCCAGCAGCCCCCGGGGGTCCACAGGGAACACTGAAGCTTTCTTT. Translated: CASSPRGSTGNTEAFF.

This clone is a singleton in its sample. The J gene is TRBJ2-1, the V gene TRBV7-2, with D perhaps matching TRBD2 (5 bases). V gave up 2 bases and J gave up 8 bases, with 16 bases separating them. This CDR3 is built from 15 residues. Germline V gene lookup returns CDR1 SGHTA and CDR2 FQGNSA. CDR3 amino acids: CASSLMDLGGYEQFF. DNA for the CDR3: TGTGCCAGCAGCTTAATGGACTTAGGAGGTTATGAGCAGTTCTTC.

The chain uses TRBV4-3 and TRBJ2-3, with 14 bases aligning to TRBD2. The V segment lost 0 bases and the J segment 4 bases; nucleotides outside the gene matches: 15. Germline CDR1 is LGHNA and CDR2 is YSLEER. The CDR3 sequence is 21 residues long. The CDR3 here is CASSQDRGVGGLAGVADTQYF. Written as DNA, the CDR3 is TGCGCCAGCAGCCAAGATCGGGGGGTGGGGGGACTAGCGGGGGTTGCAGATACGCAGTATTTT.

This rearrangement joins TRBV19 to TRBJ2-2; 7 nucleotides match TRBD2. CDR1 is LNHDA and CDR2 is SQIVND in the germline V gene (reference sequence). The CDR3 consists of 14 residues. J lost 6 bases, V lost 4 bases, and 5 bases had no gene match. The CDR3 region is CASSSGRGSGELFF. The CDR3 DNA sequence: TGTGCCAGTAGTAGCGGGAGAGGTTCCGGGGAGCTGTTTTTT.

The rearrangement uses TRBV27 and TRBJ2-5, with D possibly matching TRBD2 (5 bases). Germline lookup yields CDR1 MNHEY and CDR2 SMNVEV (reference sequence). The CDR3 runs 15 residues. Between the trimmed V and J ends, which lost 5 bases and 5 bases, there was a span of 18 bases. The CDR3 reads CASSPRSGRGETQYF. CDR3 nucleotides: TGTGCCAGCAGTCCGCGGTCAGGAAGAGGGGAGACCCAGTACTTC.

This clone was recorded a few times. V is TRBV7-2 and J is TRBJ1-1, with unresolved D. V was trimmed by 1 base and J by 8 bases, leaving 11 bases between them. CDR3 length equals 13 residues. In germline, CDR1 is SGHTA, CDR2 FQGNSA. DNA for the CDR3: TGTGCCAGCAGCTTAGGCGGGATCACGGAAGCTTTCTTT. Protein product: CASSLGGITEAFF.

The V call is TRBV27, the J call TRBJ1-1; tentative D call: TRBD1 (6 bases). This CDR3 region has 13 residues. V gave up 6 bases and J gave up 11 bases, with 19 bases separating them. CDR1 and CDR2 (germline): MNHEY, SMNVEV (reference sequence). The CDR3 nucleotides are TGTGCCAGCAGATTTACTGACAGGCCCATCGCTTTCTTT. This gives the protein CASRFTDRPIAFF.

The J gene is TRBJ2-7, the V gene TRBV28, with 9 bases identical to TRBD1. The CDR3 runs to 13 residues. Trimming at V came to 3 bases and at J to 9 bases, leaving 6 bases not matched to a gene. Germline V gene lookup returns CDR1 MDHEN and CDR2 SYDVKM. The CDR3 loop reads CASSLIQGARQYF. The CDR3 DNA is TGTGCCAGCAGTTTGATACAGGGGGCGAGGCAGTACTTC.

The CDR3 DNA reads TGTGCCAGCAGCATTGGCAGGGCCTATGGCTACACCTTC. Protein product: CASSIGRAYGYTF. The V call is TRBV5-8, the J call TRBJ1-2; D is possibly TRBD1 (5 bases). Germline V gene data show CDR1 as SGHTS and CDR2 as YDEGEE. V was trimmed by 4 bases and J by 4 bases, leaving 11 bases between them. The length of the CDR3 is 13 residues.

The chain is built from TRBV4-1 and TRBJ1-1; TRBD1 aligns across 10 bases. The ends lost 5 bases at V and 4 bases at J; junction bases unmatched: 7. The V gene's germline CDR1 is MGHRA and CDR2 YSYEKL. There are 15 residues in the CDR3. CDR3 amino acids: CASSISGTGVTEAFF. CDR3 in DNA: TGCGCCAGCAGCATTTCCGGGACAGGGGTCACTGAAGCTTTCTTT.

This chain uses TRBV7-3 with TRBJ2-3, with a tentative D call TRBD2 (7 bases). Germline lookup yields CDR1 SGHTA and CDR2 FQGTGA. Trimming took 5 bases from V and 0 from J, leaving 21 bases between them. This CDR3 region has 18 residues. CDR3 bases: TGTGCCAGCAGCCCTCGGGGCGGGGGCCTAACTAGCACAGATACGCAGTATTTT. Protein product: CASSPRGGGLTSTDTQYF.

This clone appeared a few times. The chain employs TRBV4-3 and TRBJ2-7; the match to TRBD2 covers 9 bases. This CDR3 has 14 amino acids. V was pared by 4 bases and J by 0 bases, with 1 base of the junction left unmatched. CDR1 is LGHNA, CDR2 YSLEER, per germline. As DNA, the CDR3 is TGCGCCAGCAGCCGGACTAGCGACTCCTACGAGCAGTACTTC. This sequence encodes CASSRTSDSYEQYF.

J is TRBJ2-2 and V is TRBV9; 8 bases are shared with TRBD1. V lost 3 bases to trimming and J lost 2 bases; unmatched junction nucleotides: 9. This CDR3 is 17 amino acids long. Germline CDR1 reads SGDLS; CDR2 reads YYNGEE. The CDR3 loop is CASSETPGQVNTGELFF. The CDR3 nucleotides are TGTGCCAGCAGCGAAACCCCGGGACAGGTCAACACCGGGGAGCTGTTTTTT. Combining the CDR3 with reference TRBV9 and TRBJ2-2 gives the whole variable domain DSGVTQTPKHLITATGQRVTLRCSPRSGDLSVYWYQQSLDQGLQFLIQYYNGEERAKGNILERFSAQQFPDLHSELNLSSLELGDSALYFCASSETPGQVNTGELFFGEGSRLTVL.

This clone was observed a few times. V usage is TRBV7-2 and J usage is TRBJ2-2, with D possibly being TRBD2 (6 bases). CDR1 is SGHTA and CDR2 is FQGNSA in the germline V gene. CDR3 length: 15 residues. The ends were cut back, 3 bases at V and 1 base at J, with 9 bases in the middle. Written as DNA, the CDR3 is TGTGCCAGCAGCTTCGGGAGTCGGAACACCGGGGAGCTGTTTTTT. Its protein is CASSFGSRNTGELFF. Drawing the rest from reference TRBV7-2 and TRBJ2-2, the complete variable domain is GAGVSQSPSNKVTEKGKDVELRCDPISGHTALYWYRQSLGQGLEFLIYFQGNSAPDKSGLPSDRFSAERTGGSVSTLTIQRTQQEDSAVYLCASSFGSRNTGELFFGEGSRLTVL.

The chain combines TRBV7-9 with TRBJ2-5; maybe TRBD2 (6 bases). The CDR3 covers 15 residues. Trimming left V 0 bases short and J 5 bases short, with 13 bases between. Germline CDR1 reads SEHNR; CDR2 reads FQNEAQ (reference sequence). CDR3 DNA: TGTGCCAGCAGCTTAGCAGGGAGAGGGAGGGAGACCCAGTACTTC. Amino acid sequence: CASSLAGRGRETQYF.

The rearrangement links TRBV7-9 to TRBJ2-3; the D gene is possibly TRBD1 (6 bases). This CDR3 has 13 residues. The germline V and J ends were trimmed by 3 bases and 6 bases, with 10 bases remaining between them. The V gene's germline CDR1 is SEHNR and CDR2 FQNEAQ (reference sequence). The CDR3 loop reads CASSFRQDDTQYF. The CDR3 nucleotides are TGTGCCAGCAGCTTTCGACAGGACGATACGCAGTATTTT.

The V call is TRBV5-1, the J call TRBJ2-5, with 8 bases fitting TRBD2. CDR3 length equals 16 residues. The trim removed 0 bases at V and 2 bases at J, leaving 6 bases unmatched. Germline assignment: CDR1 SGHRS and CDR2 YFSETQ. As DNA, the CDR3 is TGCGCCAGCAGCTTGGGACCAGCGGGAGCGCAAGAGACCCAGTACTTC. It translates to CASSLGPAGAQETQYF. The whole variable domain, remainder taken from reference TRBV5-1 and TRBJ2-5, is KAGVTQTPRYLIKTRGQQVTLSCSPISGHRSVSWYQQTPGQGLQFLFEYFSETQRNKGNFPGRFSGRQFSNSRSEMNVSTLELGDSALYLCASSLGPAGAQETQYFGPGTRLLVL.

There are a few counts of this clone. The CDR3 reads CASSQDVAYGYTF. For the CDR3, the DNA is TGCGCCAGCAGCCAAGATGTGGCATATGGCTACACCTTC. This chain joins TRBV4-3 and TRBJ1-2, with no clear D. Per germline, CDR1 LGHNA and CDR2 YSLEER. This CDR3 is built from 13 residues. V lost 0 bases and J lost 5, with 7 bases in between.

This clone turned up a few times. V and J are TRBV19 and TRBJ2-2; TRBD2 aligns across 8 bases. The V and J ends lost 5 bases and 6 bases, in that order; junction bases with no gene match: 8. Germline lookup yields CDR1 LNHDA and CDR2 SQIVND (reference sequence). This CDR3 contains 15 residues. The CDR3, as DNA: TGTGCCAGTAGTGAGGCGGGGGGAGGTTCCGGGGAGCTGTTTTTT. Protein sequence: CASSEAGGGSGELFF.

The rearrangement uses TRBV28 and TRBJ1-1; unclear D gene. Trimming removed 3 bases from V and 1 base from J, with 15 bases in between. The germline CDR1 and CDR2 sequences are MDHEN and SYDVKM. CDR3 length equals 16 residues. CDR3: CASSFIGEVSNTEAFF. DNA for the CDR3: TGTGCCAGCAGTTTTATTGGGGAGGTTTCGAACACTGAAGCTTTCTTT.

The V gene is TRBV4-1, the J gene TRBJ1-5; 7 bases map to TRBD1. The CDR3 runs 15 residues. The V segment lost 3 bases and the J segment 1 base; nucleotides outside the gene matches: 3. Germline V gene lookup returns CDR1 MGHRA and CDR2 YSYEKL. CDR3 in amino acids: CASSQAGQSNQPQHF. The CDR3 DNA follows: TGCGCCAGCAGCCAGGCGGGACAGAGCAATCAGCCCCAGCATTTT.

This sequence joins TRBV5-1 and TRBJ1-1; tentative D call: TRBD1 (5 bases). This CDR3 is built from 16 residues. V lost 4 bases, J lost 1 base, and 17 bases lay in between. Germline V gene lookup returns CDR1 SGHRS and CDR2 YFSETQ. The CDR3 bases are TGCGCCAGCAGCCCGGAAGGGGCTTACGCGAACACTGAAGCTTTCTTT. This encodes CASSPEGAYANTEAFF.